Below, 18 T cell receptor beta chains from the same sample are listed, as sequenced in a study of regulatory T cells in long-lasting Graves disease. As for time point: persistent/refractory GD, antithyroid drugs over 5 years with positive TRAb. After RNA was extracted from PBMCs, the TCR library was made from it. Through Arm-PCR of CDR3 regions and iRepertoire HTBI primers, TCR beta libraries were built. TCRdb called the multiplex PCR reads again in MiXCR, with one record for every CDR3 protein. The sample lists about 660,000 distinct CDR3 sequences, approximately 29% occurring once. Material: peripheral blood mononuclear cells (PBMCs), obtained when the disease was refractory, from a patient treated with antithyroid drugs. The receptors come from a female donor with Graves disease.

The chain is built from TRBV6-1 and TRBJ1-1; no clear D gene. Trimming pared 5 bases from V and 1 base from J, leaving 11 bases between. The germline gives CDR1 MNHNS, CDR2 SASEGT. CDR3 length: 14 amino acids. Here the CDR3 DNA reads TGTGCCAGCAGTACCCCGCCCCGGAACACTGAAGCTTTCTTT. Translated: CASSTPPRNTEAFF.

This chain connects TRBV12-3 or TRBV12-4 to TRBJ2-1; unclear D gene. The CDR3 length is 12 residues. The V end lost 5 bases, the J end lost 6 bases, and 8 bases lay between the germline ends. DNA for the CDR3: TGTGCCAGCAGTCGACCTAGCAATGAGCAGTTCTTC. Protein product: CASSRPSNEQFF.

The J gene is TRBJ1-6, the V gene TRBV6-1; D uncertain. The germline V gene has CDR1 MNHNS and CDR2 SASEGT. V lost 7 bases, J lost 0 bases, and 4 bases lay in between. CDR3 length equals 13 residues. CDR3 in amino acids: CASKSSYNSPLHF. Here the CDR3 DNA reads TGTGCCAGCAAAAGCTCCTATAATTCACCCCTCCACTTT.

Only a few counts were recorded for this clonotype. This sequence joins TRBV15 and TRBJ1-5, with TRBD1 as a possible D gene (5 bases). Trimming shortened V by 5 bases and J by 3 bases, and 11 bases separated the two germline ends. Germline CDR1 is LNHNV and CDR2 is YYDKDF (reference sequence). The CDR3 runs 14 residues. The CDR3 loop reads CATSGGGINQPQHF. The CDR3, as DNA: TGTGCCACCAGCGGGGGGGGAATCAATCAGCCCCAGCATTTT.

This clonotype has only a few counts. The chain carries TRBV19 and TRBJ1-1; D not resolved. Germline V lookup: CDR1 LNHDA, CDR2 SQIVND (reference sequence). The CDR3 runs 13 residues. V shed 0 bases and J shed 5 bases, with 7 bases lying between them. The CDR3 loop reads CASSIERTTEAFF. The CDR3 nucleotides read TGTGCCAGTAGTATAGAACGAACGACTGAAGCTTTCTTT.

The chain joins TRBV28 to TRBJ1-1; weak D call: TRBD1 (5 bases). The length of the CDR3 is 13 residues. The germline CDR1 and CDR2 sequences are MDHEN and SYDVKM. Deletions cut 7 bases from V and 11 bases from J, with 20 bases between. CDR3 loop: CASIQPAVHRAFF. As DNA, the CDR3 is TGTGCCAGCATTCAACCAGCGGTTCACAGGGCTTTCTTT.

This clonotype was seen once. V gene TRBV10-3 combines with J gene TRBJ1-2; D is possibly TRBD1 (5 bases). Trimming removed 2 bases from V and 4 bases from J, with 11 bases in between. The CDR3 runs to 14 residues. Germline assignment: CDR1 ENHRY and CDR2 SYGVKD. In DNA, the CDR3 is TGTGCCATCAGTGAGCCGCCCGGGGGCTATGGCTACACCTTC. Residues: CAISEPPGGYGYTF.

In DNA, the CDR3 is TGTGCCAGCAGTGCCGGGACAGGGATGTTAGGGACTGAAGCTTTCTTT. Encoded protein: CASSAGTGMLGTEAFF. The gene calls are TRBV7-9 and TRBJ1-1; 9 bases map to TRBD1. Germline assignment: CDR1 SEHNR and CDR2 FQNEAQ (reference sequence). Losses at the gene ends were 6 bases for V and 5 bases for J; bases not matched to a gene: 13. The CDR3 is made up of 16 amino acids.

In this sample, this clonotype turned up a few times. The chain uses TRBV30 and TRBJ1-4, with 9 nucleotides matching TRBD1. The CDR3 extends over 15 amino acids. Germline lookup yields CDR1 GTSNPN and CDR2 SVGIG (reference sequence). V shed 5 bases and J 7 bases; nucleotides not matched to a gene: 11. The CDR3 protein is CAWGPRTGVGEKLFF. The DNA of the CDR3 is TGTGCCTGGGGTCCCCGGACAGGGGTGGGTGAAAAACTGTTTTTT.

The chain has TRBV9 and TRBJ2-5, with TRBD1 matching 8 bases. In germline, CDR1 is SGDLS, CDR2 YYNGEE. V lost 0 bases, J lost 1 base, and 5 bases stayed unmatched. The CDR3 loop spans 16 amino acids. CDR3 residues: CASSVGSQGAQETQYF. The CDR3 region has the DNA TGTGCCAGCAGCGTAGGGTCCCAGGGGGCCCAAGAGACCCAGTACTTC.

This chain uses TRBV18 with TRBJ2-7; maybe TRBD2 (6 bases). CDR3 size: 16 residues. V was pared by 5 bases and J by 1 base, with 18 bases between. Per the germline V gene, CDR1 is KGHSH and CDR2 is LQKENI. CDR3 sequence reads: CASSEGAGGSSYEQYF. The CDR3 DNA is TGTGCCAGCTCAGAGGGAGCGGGCGGGTCTTCCTACGAGCAGTACTTC. The variable domain in full, with the rest retrieved from reference TRBV18 and TRBJ2-7, is NAGVMQNPRHLVRRRGQEARLRCSPMKGHSHVYWYRQLPEEGLKFMVYLQKENIIDESGMPKERFSAEFPKEGPSILRIQQVVRGDSAAYFCASSEGAGGSSYEQYFGPGTRLTVT.

This chain links TRBV5-1 with TRBJ2-7; D remains unclear. V lost 4 bases and J lost 3, with 17 bases in between. This CDR3 spans 15 amino acids. The V gene's germline CDR1 is SGHRS and CDR2 YFSETQ. The CDR3, as DNA: TGCGCCAGCAGCCCTTTCTCCGGGTCCCTCTACGAGCAGTACTTC. Its translation: CASSPFSGSLYEQYF.

In this sample, this clonotype turned up a few times. The chain is built from TRBV5-1 and TRBJ2-1; the D gene is possibly TRBD1 (5 bases). V was pared by 4 bases and J by 0 bases, with 11 bases between. Germline V lookup: CDR1 SGHRS, CDR2 YFSETQ. CDR3 length: 15 amino acids. The CDR3 sequence: CASSPPTDSYNEQFF. The CDR3 DNA sequence: TGCGCCAGCAGCCCCCCGACAGACTCCTACAATGAGCAGTTCTTC. The complete variable domain, with remaining parts taken from reference TRBV5-1 and TRBJ2-1, reads KAGVTQTPRYLIKTRGQQVTLSCSPISGHRSVSWYQQTPGQGLQFLFEYFSETQRNKGNFPGRFSGRQFSNSRSEMNVSTLELGDSALYLCASSPPTDSYNEQFFGPGTRLTVL.

As for this clonotype: In this CDR3 the conserved last residue, phenylalanine or tryptophan, is missing, so a read error is likely. The V call is TRBV28, the J call TRBJ1-2, with no clear D. CDR1 is MDHEN and CDR2 is SYDVKM in the germline V gene. V dropped 2 bases and J dropped 3 bases, with 4 bases sitting between them. This CDR3 is 12 amino acids long. This chain's CDR3 is CASSLRDYGYTS. DNA of the CDR3: TGTGCCAGCAGTTTACGAGACTATGGCTACACCTCC.

In its sample, this clonotype was seen many times. The rearrangement uses TRBV6-1 and TRBJ2-7; TRBD2 matches 13 bases. The CDR3 is made up of 14 amino acids. Per germline, CDR1 MNHNS and CDR2 SASEGT. The J segment lost 7 bases and the V segment lost 5 bases, leaving 5 bases of the junction unmatched. The chain's CDR3 is CASSRTSGSGEQYF. CDR3 in DNA: TGTGCCAGCAGTAGGACTAGCGGGAGTGGGGAGCAGTACTTC.

This clonotype was picked up many times. The chain links TRBV18 to TRBJ1-1; D ambiguous. Germline CDR1 and CDR2: KGHSH and LQKENI. Trimming took 8 bases from V and 3 from J, leaving 10 bases between them. CDR3 size: 12 residues. The CDR3 nucleotides read TGTGCCAGCAGCCCCGGGGACACTGAAGCTTTCTTT. Translating gives CASSPGDTEAFF.

CDR3 in DNA: TGCAGTGCTAGAGCTCTCCTCGGGGACTATGGCTACACCTTC. This sequence encodes CSARALLGDYGYTF. The V and J genes are TRBV20-1 and TRBJ1-2; no definite D call. With 1 base removed from V and 3 bases from J, the gap between germline ends came to 12 bases. The CDR3 sequence is 14 residues long. Germline assignment: CDR1 DFQATT and CDR2 SNEGSKA (reference sequence).

The rearrangement joins TRBV7-9 to TRBJ2-5; tentatively, D is TRBD1 (5 bases). Per the germline V gene, CDR1 is SEHNR and CDR2 is FQNEAQ (reference sequence). This CDR3 spans 14 amino acids. V was trimmed by 6 bases and J by 2 bases, leaving 13 bases between them. CDR3 bases: TGTGCCAGCAGTCGAGAAGACAGTCAAGAGACCCAGTACTTC. This sequence encodes CASSREDSQETQYF.